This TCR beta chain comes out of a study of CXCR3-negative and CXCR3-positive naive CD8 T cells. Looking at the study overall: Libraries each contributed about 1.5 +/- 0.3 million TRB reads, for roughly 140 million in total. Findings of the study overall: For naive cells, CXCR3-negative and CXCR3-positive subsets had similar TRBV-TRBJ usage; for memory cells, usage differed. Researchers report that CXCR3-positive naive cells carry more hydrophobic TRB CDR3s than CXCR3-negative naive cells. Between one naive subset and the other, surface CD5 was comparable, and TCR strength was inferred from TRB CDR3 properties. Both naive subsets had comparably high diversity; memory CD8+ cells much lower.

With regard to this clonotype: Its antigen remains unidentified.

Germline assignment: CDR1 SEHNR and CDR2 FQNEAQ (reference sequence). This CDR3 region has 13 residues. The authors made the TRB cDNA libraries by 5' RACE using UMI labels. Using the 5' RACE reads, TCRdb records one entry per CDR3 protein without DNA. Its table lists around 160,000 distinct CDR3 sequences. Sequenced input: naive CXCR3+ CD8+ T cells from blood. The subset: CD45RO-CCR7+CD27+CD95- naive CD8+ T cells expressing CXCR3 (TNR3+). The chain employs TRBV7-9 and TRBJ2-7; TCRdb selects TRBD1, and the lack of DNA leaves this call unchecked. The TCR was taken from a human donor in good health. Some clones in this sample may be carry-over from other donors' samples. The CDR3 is CASGDQSSYEQYF.